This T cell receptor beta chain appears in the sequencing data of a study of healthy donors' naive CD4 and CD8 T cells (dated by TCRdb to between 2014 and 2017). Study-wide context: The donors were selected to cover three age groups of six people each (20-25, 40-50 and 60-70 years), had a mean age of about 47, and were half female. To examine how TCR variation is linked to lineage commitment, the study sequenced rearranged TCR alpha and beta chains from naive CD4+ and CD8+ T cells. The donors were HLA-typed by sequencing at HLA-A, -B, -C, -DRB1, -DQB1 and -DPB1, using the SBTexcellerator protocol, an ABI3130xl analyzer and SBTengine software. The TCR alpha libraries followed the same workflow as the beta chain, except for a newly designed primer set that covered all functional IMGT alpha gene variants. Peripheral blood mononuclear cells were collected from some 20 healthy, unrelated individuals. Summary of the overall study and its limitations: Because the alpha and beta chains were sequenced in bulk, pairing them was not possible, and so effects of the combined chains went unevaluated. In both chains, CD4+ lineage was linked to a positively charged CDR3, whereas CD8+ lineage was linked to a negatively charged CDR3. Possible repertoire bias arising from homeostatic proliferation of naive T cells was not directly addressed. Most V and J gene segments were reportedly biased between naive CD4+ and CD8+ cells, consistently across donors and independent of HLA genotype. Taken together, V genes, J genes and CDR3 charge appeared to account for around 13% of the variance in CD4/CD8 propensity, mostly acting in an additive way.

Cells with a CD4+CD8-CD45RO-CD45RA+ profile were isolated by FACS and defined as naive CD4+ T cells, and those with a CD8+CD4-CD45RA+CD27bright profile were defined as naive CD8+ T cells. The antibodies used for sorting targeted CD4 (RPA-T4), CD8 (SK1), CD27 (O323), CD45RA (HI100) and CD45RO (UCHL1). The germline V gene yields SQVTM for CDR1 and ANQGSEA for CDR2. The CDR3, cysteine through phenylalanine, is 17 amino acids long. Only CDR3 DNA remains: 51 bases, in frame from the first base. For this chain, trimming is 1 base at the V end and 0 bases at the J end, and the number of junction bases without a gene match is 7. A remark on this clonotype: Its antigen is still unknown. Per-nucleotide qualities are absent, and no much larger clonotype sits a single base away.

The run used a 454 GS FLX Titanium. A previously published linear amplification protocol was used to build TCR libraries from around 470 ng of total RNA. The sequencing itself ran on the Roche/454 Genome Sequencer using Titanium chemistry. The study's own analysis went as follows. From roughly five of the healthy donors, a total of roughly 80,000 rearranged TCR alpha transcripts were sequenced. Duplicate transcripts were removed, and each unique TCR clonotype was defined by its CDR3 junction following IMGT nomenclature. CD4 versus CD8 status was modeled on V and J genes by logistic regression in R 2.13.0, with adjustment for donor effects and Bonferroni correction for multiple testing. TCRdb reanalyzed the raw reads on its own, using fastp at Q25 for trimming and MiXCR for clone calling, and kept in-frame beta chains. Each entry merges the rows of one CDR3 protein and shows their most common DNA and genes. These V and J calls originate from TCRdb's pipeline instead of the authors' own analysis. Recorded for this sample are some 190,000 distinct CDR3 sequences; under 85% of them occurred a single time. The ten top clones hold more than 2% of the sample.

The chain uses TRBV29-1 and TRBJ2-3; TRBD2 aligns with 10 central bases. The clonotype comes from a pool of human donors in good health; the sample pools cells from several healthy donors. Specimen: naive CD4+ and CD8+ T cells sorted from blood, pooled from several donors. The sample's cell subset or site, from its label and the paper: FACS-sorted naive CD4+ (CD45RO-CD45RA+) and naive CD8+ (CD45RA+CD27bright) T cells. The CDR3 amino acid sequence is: CSVEGLAGEGSTDTQYF. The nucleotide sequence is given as TGCAGCGTTGAAGGTCTAGCGGGAGAAGGGAGCACAGATACGCAGTATTTT.